Below, one TCR beta chain is given with its context. Its antigen is unknown. V was cut by 4 bases and J by 3 bases, with 8 bases left in between. The germline gives CDR1 SGHDT, CDR2 YYEEEE. This CDR3 is 14 amino acids long. Method: immunoSEQ multiplex PCR; TCRdb's copy keeps in-frame clones and lacks some. This sample carries about 140,000 clones, about nine tenths of them seen once, and the ten largest clones take roughly 2%. This record belongs to a study of T cell responses to AZD1222 COVID-19 vaccine. Study observations and caveats: Baseline serology detected seropositivity in only 5 or 6 AZD1222 recipients. Breadth and depth of Spike-specific TCRs rose after two AZD1222 doses. Dominant at 160-218 and 743-854, vaccine-associated CD4 TCRs also spanned spike.

Second-dose intervals near 4 or 12 weeks were combined. This chain joins TRBV5-6 and TRBJ1-6; D is undetermined. The source was peripheral blood, collected 28 days after the second AZD1222 dose. The clonotype comes from an adult who received the AZD1222 COVID-19 vaccine. The CDR3 here is CASSEQSYNSPLHF. In nucleotides, the CDR3 is TGTGCCAGCAGCGAACAGAGCTATAATTCACCCCTCCACTTT.